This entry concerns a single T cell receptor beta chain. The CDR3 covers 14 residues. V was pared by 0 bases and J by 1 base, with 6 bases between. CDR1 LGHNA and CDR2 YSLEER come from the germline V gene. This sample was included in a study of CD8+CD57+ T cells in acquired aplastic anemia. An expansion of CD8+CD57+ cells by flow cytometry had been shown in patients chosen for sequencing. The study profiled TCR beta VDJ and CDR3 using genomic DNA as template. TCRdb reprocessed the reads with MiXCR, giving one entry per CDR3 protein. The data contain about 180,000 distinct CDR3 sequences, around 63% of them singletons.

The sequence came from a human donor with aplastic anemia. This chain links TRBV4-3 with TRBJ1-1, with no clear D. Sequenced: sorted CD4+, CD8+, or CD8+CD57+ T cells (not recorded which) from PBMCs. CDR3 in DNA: TGCGCCAGCAGCCAAGATAACCGGAACACTGAAGCTTTCTTT. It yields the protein CASSQDNRNTEAFF.